The 29 T cell receptor beta chains below come from one sample, sequenced in a study of OX40 agonist ivuxolimab in advanced cancers. The repertoire was sequenced with immunoSEQ multiplex PCR; TCRdb's copy has only in-frame clones and lacks some. The repertoire holds about 100,000 clones, with 89% as singletons. Sequencing used CD4+ or CD8+ T cells sorted from blood, obtained in a trial of the OX40 agonist ivuxolimab. The receptors shown here come from an adult with an advanced solid tumor such as melanoma, head and neck, liver or kidney cancer.

J is TRBJ2-1 and V is TRBV7-8, with 11 bases lining up with TRBD2. Losses at the gene ends were 2 bases for V and 5 bases for J; bases not matched to a gene: 11. Germline CDR1 SGHVS, CDR2 FQNEAQ. This CDR3 spans 18 amino acids. This chain's CDR3 is CASSLYLLAGGHHNEQFF. CDR3 nucleotides: TGTGCCAGCAGCTTATACCTCCTAGCGGGGGGACATCACAATGAGCAGTTCTTC.

V gene TRBV30 combines with J gene TRBJ2-5, with TRBD2 as a possible D gene (8 bases). Germline V gene lookup returns CDR1 GTSNPN and CDR2 SVGIG (reference sequence). The CDR3 is 13 amino acids. The V and J ends lost 5 bases and 5 bases respectively, with 15 bases between them. The CDR3 loop is CAWETGTRETQYF. In nucleotides, the CDR3 is TGTGCCTGGGAGACAGGGACTAGGGAGACCCAGTACTTC. The complete variable domain, with remaining parts taken from reference TRBV30 and TRBJ2-5, reads SQTIHQWPATLVQPVGSPLSLECTVEGTSNPNLYWYRQAAGRGLQLLFYSVGIGQISSEVPQNLSASRPQDRQFILSSKKLLLSDSGFYLCAWETGTRETQYFGPGTRLLVL.

The chain uses TRBV27 and TRBJ2-1; D is ambiguous. CDR1 is MNHEY and CDR2 is SMNVEV in the germline V gene (reference sequence). Trimming took off 4 bases at V and 5 bases at J, with 18 bases between the two ends. This CDR3 spans 16 amino acids. The CDR3 DNA follows: TGTGCCAGCAGTTCCCGACCGTCACACAGTCACAATGAGCAGTTCTTC. It yields the protein CASSSRPSHSHNEQFF.

The gene calls are TRBV6-1 and TRBJ1-1, with D unresolved. The CDR3 covers 16 residues. The V and J ends lost 0 bases and 0 bases respectively, with 11 bases between them. Germline CDR1 and CDR2: MNHNS and SASEGT. The CDR3 loop reads CASSEARRRVNTEAFF. CDR3 nucleotides: TGTGCCAGCAGTGAAGCGCGCAGGAGGGTGAACACTGAAGCTTTCTTT.

The chain joins TRBV28 to TRBJ1-5; a weak D match, TRBD1 (5 bases). Trimming stripped 7 bases from V and 4 bases from J, with 17 bases between. The CDR3 covers 15 residues. Germline loops: CDR1 MDHEN, CDR2 SYDVKM. The CDR3 sequence is CASTVSGVGNQPQHF. CDR3 nucleotides: TGTGCCAGCACAGTCTCGGGGGTAGGAAATCAGCCCCAGCATTTT.

The chain has TRBV28 and TRBJ2-3; D is uncertain. The V end lost 3 bases, the J end lost 0 bases, and 10 bases lay between the germline ends. This CDR3 contains 15 residues. CDR1 and CDR2 (germline): MDHEN, SYDVKM. The CDR3 nucleotides read TGTGCCAGCAGTTTCTCAGGAGCTAGCACAGATACGCAGTATTTT. It yields the protein CASSFSGASTDTQYF.

This chain uses TRBV7-3 with TRBJ2-2; 7 bases match TRBD2. Trimming cost V 5 bases and J 0 bases; bases outside gene matches: 6. CDR1 SGHTA and CDR2 FQGTGA come from the germline V gene. CDR3 length: 16 amino acids. The CDR3 DNA reads as TGTGCCAGCAGCACCGCGCGGGGGTCGAACACCGGGGAGCTGTTTTTT. Protein: CASSTARGSNTGELFF.

In this sample, this clone turned up once. The chain employs TRBV6-1 and TRBJ1-2, with 9 bases aligning to TRBD1. Germline lookup yields CDR1 MNHNS and CDR2 SASEGT. J lost 6 bases, V lost 4 bases, and 9 bases had no gene match. This CDR3 spans 15 amino acids. The CDR3 DNA reads TGTGCCAGCAGTGCCCGGGACAGGGTTTTGGATGGCTACACCTTC. It codes for CASSARDRVLDGYTF.

The V and J genes are TRBV4-2 and TRBJ2-3; 7 nucleotides match TRBD2. Germline-derived CDR1 and CDR2 are LGHNA and YNFKEQ. V shed 6 bases, J shed 6 bases, and the junction held 0 bases outside the gene matches. The CDR3 sequence is 11 residues long. The CDR3 protein is CASRGGDTQYF. DNA for the CDR3: TGTGCCAGCAGGGGGGGGGATACGCAGTATTTT.

This clone was picked up one time. The chain uses TRBV7-6 and TRBJ2-2; D not resolved. V lost 5 bases and J lost 5, with 15 bases in between. Germline-derived CDR1 and CDR2 are SGHVS and FNYEAQ. The length of the CDR3 is 15 residues. In DNA form, the CDR3 reads TGTGCCAGCAGCCAGGCGGATCTTTTGACCGGGGAGCTGTTTTTT. Protein product: CASSQADLLTGELFF.

This chain connects TRBV5-1 to TRBJ1-1, with a possible D match to TRBD1 (5 bases). This CDR3 region has 14 residues. Germline values: CDR1 SGHRS, CDR2 YFSETQ. Trimming stripped 0 bases from V and 4 bases from J, with 10 bases between. The CDR3 nucleotides read TGCGCCAGCAGCTTGGGGGGCGTTGCCACTGAAGCTTTCTTT. Protein product: CASSLGGVATEAFF.

This chain links TRBV11-1 with TRBJ2-1; possible D gene TRBD1, 5 bases. From germline, CDR1 is SGHAT and CDR2 FQDESV (reference sequence). Trimming took off 1 base at V and 9 bases at J, with 13 bases between the two ends. The CDR3 sequence is 14 residues long. In nucleotides, the CDR3 is TGTGCCAGCAGCTTAGATGGAAGGGGCCGTGAGCAGTTCTTC. Protein: CASSLDGRGREQFF.

The rearrangement links TRBV29-1 to TRBJ1-2; 11 nucleotides align to TRBD1. V lost 6 bases, J lost 3 bases, and 6 bases stayed unmatched. The CDR3 runs to 14 residues. Germline V gives CDR1 SQVTM, CDR2 ANQGSEA. In DNA, the CDR3 is TGCAGCGTCCGGACAGGGGGCGATCACTATGGCTACACCTTC. This sequence encodes CSVRTGGDHYGYTF.

V gene TRBV9 combines with J gene TRBJ2-1; 11 bases agree with TRBD1. The CDR3 is made up of 14 amino acids. Trimming took 5 bases from V and 7 from J; bases not matched to a gene: 5. CDR1 and CDR2 from the germline V gene are SGDLS and YYNGEE. This CDR3 reads CASSERDRGNEQFF. Written as DNA, the CDR3 is TGTGCCAGCAGTGAAAGGGACAGGGGGAATGAGCAGTTCTTC.

V gene TRBV7-6 combines with J gene TRBJ1-1; D unresolved. This CDR3 spans 14 amino acids. Germline-derived CDR1 and CDR2 are SGHVS and FNYEAQ. V was shortened by 3 bases and J by 1 base, with 9 bases between the two germline ends. CDR3 sequence: CASSFLHGNTEAFF. The CDR3 nucleotides read TGTGCCAGCAGCTTCTTACATGGGAACACTGAAGCTTTCTTT.

V is TRBV5-5 and J is TRBJ1-2; D possibly corresponds to TRBD1 (5 bases). V shed 1 base and J shed 12 bases, with 16 bases lying between them. The CDR3 is made up of 13 amino acids. Germline values: CDR1 SGHKS, CDR2 YYEKEE (reference sequence). Written as DNA, the CDR3 is TGTGCCAGCAGCTTGACCACCCAGGGTGGAAACACCTTC. This sequence encodes CASSLTTQGGNTF.

This clone was recorded a few times. CDR3 in amino acids: CASSLDHNLSGNTIYF. CDR3 nucleotides: TGTGCCAGCAGCTTAGATCACAACCTCTCTGGAAACACCATATATTTT. The chain joins TRBV7-8 to TRBJ1-3; no reliable D call. V dropped 1 base and J dropped 0 bases, with 10 bases sitting between them. This CDR3 region has 16 residues. Germline CDR1 is SGHVS and CDR2 is FQNEAQ.

The chain combines TRBV2 with TRBJ1-2; perhaps TRBD1 as D (5 bases). From germline, CDR1 is SNHLY and CDR2 FYNNEI. V dropped 11 bases and J dropped 6 bases, with 13 bases sitting between them. This CDR3 is built from 11 residues. CDR3 nucleotide sequence: TGTGCCGGAGAGCTGGGGGATGGCTACACCTTC. Translated, it gives CAGELGDGYTF.

V and J are TRBV10-2 and TRBJ2-7; TRBD1 matches at 8 bases. Germline trimming cut 7 bases from V and 0 bases from J; bases unmatched to any gene: 20. The germline gives CDR1 WSHSY, CDR2 SAAADI. This CDR3 spans 19 amino acids. In nucleotides, the CDR3 is TGCGCCAGCATACCTCAGGGGGCCTCGCGGGCCTCCGGCTCCTACGAGCAGTACTTC. Amino acids: CASIPQGASRASGSYEQYF.

The chain uses TRBV6-1 and TRBJ2-2, with TRBD2 matching over 8 bases. CDR1 is MNHNS and CDR2 is SASEGT in the germline V gene. The CDR3 runs to 14 residues. V shed 6 bases and J 3 bases; nucleotides not matched to a gene: 3. The chain's CDR3 is CASSGGADTGELFF. The CDR3 coding sequence is TGTGCCAGCAGCGGGGGGGCCGACACCGGGGAGCTGTTTTTT.

The chain has TRBV19 and TRBJ2-1; 8 bases line up with TRBD2. The CDR3 sequence is 15 residues long. V lost 2 bases, J lost 10 bases, and 10 bases stayed unmatched. From germline, CDR1 is LNHDA and CDR2 SQIVND (reference sequence). CDR3 nucleotides: TGTGCCAGTAGTATAAGCAGCGGGGGACCTGAGGAGCAGTTCTTC. Its translation is CASSISSGGPEEQFF.

This chain links TRBV6-1 with TRBJ1-5, with a tentative D call TRBD1 (5 bases). V lost 7 bases, J lost 5 bases, and 12 bases lay in between. Looked up from germline, CDR1 is MNHNS and CDR2 is SASEGT. This CDR3 has 13 residues. CDR3 DNA: TGTGCCAGCACCGGTGGGGGAGATCAGCCCCAGCATTTT. The encoded protein is CASTGGGDQPQHF.

The chain joins TRBV19 to TRBJ1-2; a weak D match, TRBD1 (6 bases). V was cut by 3 bases and J by 6 bases, with 14 bases left in between. The germline CDR1 and CDR2 sequences are LNHDA and SQIVND (reference sequence). The CDR3 is made up of 14 amino acids. The CDR3 here is CASSIGTGKDGYTF. Here the CDR3 DNA reads TGTGCCAGTAGTATCGGAACAGGGAAGGATGGCTACACCTTC.

This sequence joins TRBV7-2 and TRBJ1-1; TRBD1 might be the D (6 bases). The CDR3 is made up of 14 amino acids. Trimming removed 3 bases from V and 2 bases from J, with 10 bases in between. The germline gives CDR1 SGHTA, CDR2 FQGNSA. The CDR3 nucleotides are TGTGCCAGCAGCTTCTGGGGGCGCAACACTGAAGCTTTCTTT. Amino acid sequence: CASSFWGRNTEAFF. Based on the CDR3 plus reference TRBV7-2 and TRBJ1-1, the full variable domain is GAGVSQSPSNKVTEKGKDVELRCDPISGHTALYWYRQSLGQGLEFLIYFQGNSAPDKSGLPSDRFSAERTGGSVSTLTIQRTQQEDSAVYLCASSFWGRNTEAFFGQGTRLTVV.

This chain connects TRBV28 to TRBJ2-3; 7 bases are shared with TRBD2. With V trimmed by 2 bases and J by 4 bases, 6 bases remained unmatched. The CDR3 is 15 residues long. Germline CDR1 MDHEN, CDR2 SYDVKM. DNA for the CDR3: TGTGCCAGCAGTTTACCGCGGGGAGGGGCAGATACGCAGTATTTT. Protein: CASSLPRGGADTQYF.

This chain links TRBV19 with TRBJ1-2; 9 bases line up with TRBD1. The ends lost 5 bases at V and 4 bases at J; junction bases unmatched: 8. CDR3 length equals 15 residues. Germline V gene lookup returns CDR1 LNHDA and CDR2 SQIVND (reference sequence). For the CDR3, the DNA is TGTGCCAGTAGTCACCGGACAGGGGTCGGCTATGGCTACACCTTC. Its protein is CASSHRTGVGYGYTF.

The CDR3 DNA reads as TGCGCCAGCAGCCGGGACGGAAACATGAACACTGAAGCTTTCTTT. It is translated as CASSRDGNMNTEAFF. V usage is TRBV5-1 and J usage is TRBJ1-1; tentatively, D is TRBD1 (5 bases). V was cut by 4 bases and J by 0 bases, with 13 bases left in between. CDR1 is SGHRS, CDR2 YFSETQ, per germline. CDR3 length: 15 residues.

The chain couples TRBV14 to TRBJ2-1, with 8 bases identical to TRBD2. The CDR3 is 14 residues long. The V gene's germline CDR1 is SGHDN and CDR2 FVKESK. V lost 5 bases and J lost 10; bases outside the gene matches: 10. CDR3 amino acids: CASSELGLDREQFF. As DNA, the CDR3 is TGTGCCAGCAGCGAACTGGGACTAGATAGGGAGCAGTTCTTC.

The chain links TRBV5-1 to TRBJ2-3; 14 bases are shared with TRBD2. CDR3 size: 18 residues. The germline gives CDR1 SGHRS, CDR2 YFSETQ. After removal of 4 bases from V and 0 bases from J, the junction contained 7 bases not matched to a gene. The CDR3, as DNA: TGCGCCAGCAGCCTCGGACTAGCGGGGGGCCCGAGCACAGATACGCAGTATTTT. It is translated as CASSLGLAGGPSTDTQYF.